These 22 T cell receptor beta chains came from one sample sequenced in a study of vaccination and CD4 T cells after COVID-19. CD4+ T cells that had been cultured provided DNA sequenced with the Oncomine TCR Beta short-read assay. TCRdb reanalysed the PCR reads using MiXCR and keeps one entry per CDR3 protein. Among over 20,000 distinct CDR3 sequences listed, about 41% were seen once. For these receptors, no antigen is known. The treatment here: roughly 10-day PBMC culture with coronavirus spike peptide pools or control peptides (ViraFEST assay). Sequenced material: CD4+ T cells from blood, cultured in vitro. The receptors derive from a human donor who had recovered from COVID-19.

This clonotype was detected only a few times. The gene calls are TRBV20-1 and TRBJ1-5; TRBD1 is a possible D gene (6 bases). In germline, CDR1 is DFQATT, CDR2 SNEGSKA (reference sequence). CDR3 length: 15 amino acids. The V end was cut by 2 bases, the J end by 3 bases, with 14 bases between. The CDR3 DNA sequence: TGCAGTGCTAGAAACCCCGCAGGGGACAATCAGCCCCAGCATTTT. Protein product: CSARNPAGDNQPQHF.

The chain combines TRBV5-1 with TRBJ2-3, with TRBD2 matching 8 bases. The CDR3 totals 15 residues. V lost 6 bases to trimming and J lost 1 base; unmatched junction nucleotides: 7. Germline-derived CDR1 and CDR2 are SGHRS and YFSETQ. The CDR3 region has the DNA TGCGCCAGCACCAACCGGGGGGGAGGCACAGATACGCAGTATTTT. Protein: CASTNRGGGTDTQYF.

V is TRBV20-1 and J is TRBJ2-1, with a weak D call TRBD1 (6 bases). Deletions cut 2 bases from V and 7 bases from J, with 18 bases between. From germline, CDR1 is DFQATT and CDR2 SNEGSKA (reference sequence). This CDR3 has 15 residues. The CDR3 sequence is CSARRGHLSGNEQFF. The CDR3 DNA sequence: TGCAGTGCTAGAAGGGGACACCTGTCAGGGAATGAGCAGTTCTTC.

This chain uses TRBV7-9 with TRBJ1-4, with 8 bases aligning to TRBD1. This CDR3 is built from 15 residues. After removal of 5 bases from V and 2 bases from J, the junction contained 4 bases not matched to a gene. The germline CDR1 and CDR2 sequences are SEHNR and FQNEAQ (reference sequence). The chain's CDR3 is CASSRQGTTNEKLFF. CDR3 nucleotides: TGTGCCAGCAGCCGACAGGGGACGACTAATGAAAAACTGTTTTTT.

This clonotype was detected only a few times. V gene TRBV11-2 combines with J gene TRBJ2-5; 9 bases line up with TRBD1. V lost 5 bases to trimming and J lost 6 bases; unmatched junction nucleotides: 7. The CDR3 runs to 14 residues. From germline, CDR1 is SGHAT and CDR2 FQNNGV. CDR3 sequence reads: CASSETGGGQTQYF. The CDR3 nucleotides read TGTGCCAGCAGCGAAACAGGGGGCGGCCAGACCCAGTACTTC.

The rearrangement joins TRBV6-1 to TRBJ2-3; D gene unclear. Looked up from germline, CDR1 is MNHNS and CDR2 is SASEGT. The CDR3 consists of 12 residues. V lost 6 bases and J 8 bases, leaving 12 bases between the germline ends. CDR3 amino acids: CASSLASGTQYF. DNA of the CDR3: TGTGCCAGCAGCTTAGCCTCGGGTACGCAGTATTTT.

The chain has TRBV29-1 and TRBJ2-2; possibly TRBD1 for D (6 bases). Trimming took off 6 bases at V and 3 bases at J, with 11 bases between the two ends. CDR3 size: 13 residues. CDR1 is SQVTM and CDR2 is ANQGSEA in the germline V gene. CDR3 DNA: TGCAGCGTAAAGAGGGGGTACACCGGGGAGCTGTTTTTT. It codes for CSVKRGYTGELFF.

This rearrangement joins TRBV2 to TRBJ1-6, with 10 bases that match TRBD1. Per germline, CDR1 SNHLY and CDR2 FYNNEI. The length of the CDR3 is 16 residues. The V segment lost 5 bases and the J segment 9 bases; nucleotides outside the gene matches: 10. The CDR3 loop is CASSSWRTGGGSPLHF. As DNA, the CDR3 is TGTGCCAGCAGTTCCTGGAGGACAGGGGGAGGTTCACCCCTCCACTTT.

The J gene is TRBJ2-7, the V gene TRBV6-2 or TRBV6-3; D perhaps matches TRBD2 (7 bases). The ends were cut back, 7 bases at V and 6 bases at J, with 22 bases in the middle. The length of the CDR3 is 15 residues. Per the germline V gene, CDR1 is MNHEY and CDR2 is SVGEGT. The CDR3 DNA reads as TGTGCCAGCAAAACCTCGACGGGGGGCCCTAGCGAGCAGTACTTC. As protein: CASKTSTGGPSEQYF.

This rearrangement joins TRBV6-1 to TRBJ1-2, with TRBD1 matching over 7 bases. The CDR3 is made up of 14 amino acids. With V trimmed by 5 bases and J by 3 bases, 6 bases remained unmatched. Germline loops: CDR1 MNHNS, CDR2 SASEGT. CDR3 in DNA: TGTGCCAGCAGTAAACTCACAGGGGACTATGGCTACACCTTC. This translates into CASSKLTGDYGYTF.

This chain joins TRBV27 and TRBJ1-1; TRBD1 matches 10 bases. Trimming at V came to 5 bases and at J to 4 bases, leaving 7 bases not matched to a gene. Looked up from germline, CDR1 is MNHEY and CDR2 is SMNVEV (reference sequence). The CDR3 contains 15 residues. The CDR3 DNA reads as TGTGCCAGCAGTCAAACCCGGACAGGGGGCACTGAAGCTTTCTTT. It translates to CASSQTRTGGTEAFF.

The chain joins TRBV3-1 to TRBJ1-2, with TRBD1 as a possible D gene (5 bases). The V gene lost 1 base and the J gene lost 8 bases, with 8 bases spanning the gap. The CDR3 runs to 12 residues. Germline V gene lookup returns CDR1 LGHDT and CDR2 YNNKEL (reference sequence). The CDR3 coding sequence is TGTGCCAGCAGCCAAGCAGGGCTCGGCTACACCTTC. The encoded protein is CASSQAGLGYTF.

This clonotype was counted only a few times. V gene TRBV28 combines with J gene TRBJ2-4; perhaps TRBD2 as D (5 bases). Trimming removed 5 bases at V and 0 bases at J, with 11 bases between. The CDR3 totals 15 residues. Germline assignment: CDR1 MDHEN and CDR2 SYDVKM. This chain's CDR3 is CASSPGSVAKNIQYF. The CDR3, as DNA: TGTGCCAGCAGTCCGGGGAGTGTAGCCAAAAACATTCAGTACTTC.

This clonotype was counted between two and nine times. This chain uses TRBV21-1 with TRBJ1-2; the D call of TRBD1 is as the table states it, not checked on the DNA. TRBV21-1 is a pseudogene. The CDR3 loop spans 15 amino acids. CDR3: CASSVRGRYSYGYTF. The CDR3 bases are TGTGCCAGCAGCGTCAGGGGTCGGTACTCCTATGGCTACACCTTC.

The rearrangement joins TRBV15 to TRBJ2-7, with 7 bases aligning to TRBD1. Germline V gene sequence: CDR1 LNHNV, CDR2 YYDKDF (reference sequence). CDR3 length: 15 amino acids. V was pared by 1 base and J by 5 bases, with 8 bases of the junction left unmatched. The CDR3 DNA reads TGTGCCACCAGCAGAGGACAGGGCCCCCCTAACGAGCAGTACTTC. It codes for CATSRGQGPPNEQYF.

This clonotype was seen more than once but under ten times. The chain is built from TRBV27 and TRBJ1-2; perhaps TRBD1 as D (6 bases). The V gene's germline CDR1 is MNHEY and CDR2 SMNVEV (reference sequence). Trimming shortened V by 4 bases and J by 5 bases, and 11 bases separated the two germline ends. The CDR3 extends over 13 amino acids. CDR3 nucleotides: TGTGCCAGCAGTTACAGGGCCAGGTATGGCTACACCTTC. Amino acid sequence: CASSYRARYGYTF.

This clonotype was counted a few times. This sequence joins TRBV7-3 and TRBJ2-1; a possible D gene is TRBD2 (7 bases). The CDR3 sequence is 16 residues long. Germline V gene data show CDR1 as SGHTA and CDR2 as FQGTGA. Trimming left V 5 bases short and J 8 bases short, with 22 bases between. CDR3 DNA: TGTGCCAGCAGCCCCAACTGGGGGGGCGGGCGCCATGAGCAGTTCTTC. It encodes CASSPNWGGGRHEQFF. Supplemented by reference TRBV7-3 and TRBJ2-1, the full variable domain reads GAGVSQTPSNKVTEKGKYVELRCDPISGHTALYWYRQSLGQGPEFLIYFQGTGAADDSGLPNDRFFAVRPEGSVSTLKIQRTERGDSAVYLCASSPNWGGGRHEQFFGPGTRLTVL.

This clonotype was counted a few times. V is TRBV6-1 and J is TRBJ2-6, with 7 bases that match TRBD1. Germline V gene data show CDR1 as MNHNS and CDR2 as SASEGT. Unmatched junction bases numbered 11, after V lost 7 bases and J lost 2 bases. CDR3 length: 17 residues. In nucleotides, the CDR3 is TGTGCCAGCATGAAAGAACACAGGGGAACTGGGGCCAACGTCCTGACTTTC. Its protein product is CASMKEHRGTGANVLTF.

The chain joins TRBV11-2 to TRBJ2-3; D remains ambiguous. This CDR3 region has 16 residues. Trimming shortened V by 5 bases and J by 0 bases, and 15 bases separated the two germline ends. The germline V gene has CDR1 SGHAT and CDR2 FQNNGV. The DNA for the CDR3 is TGTGCCAGCAGCACTGATTGGGCGCCCAGCACAGATACGCAGTATTTT. Translating gives CASSTDWAPSTDTQYF.

This clonotype was detected a few times. The CDR3 nucleotides read TGTGCCAGCAGCTTTCGGGCAGACTACTACGAGCAGTACTTC. This codes for CASSFRADYYEQYF. The chain joins TRBV7-9 to TRBJ2-7; a weak D match, TRBD2 (5 bases). V gave up 3 bases and J gave up 3 bases, with 12 bases separating them. CDR3 length equals 14 residues. Per the germline V gene, CDR1 is SEHNR and CDR2 is FQNEAQ (reference sequence).

The chain joins TRBV6-2 or TRBV6-3 to TRBJ2-5, with 7 bases that match TRBD2. The CDR3 has 14 amino acids. Trimming removed 5 bases from V and 3 bases from J; junction bases left unmatched: 6. Germline V gene lookup returns CDR1 MNHEY and CDR2 SVGEGT. The CDR3: CASSHRTSKETQYF. DNA of the CDR3: TGTGCCAGCAGTCACCGGACTAGTAAAGAGACCCAGTACTTC.

V is TRBV7-2 and J is TRBJ1-6; D perhaps matches TRBD1 (6 bases). The CDR3 is 16 residues long. CDR1 and CDR2 from the germline V gene are SGHTA and FQGNSA. V lost 4 bases and J lost 9, with 19 bases in between. Written as DNA, the CDR3 is TGTGCCAGCAGCTCCCTATACAGGGATAAGGGTTCACCCCTCCACTTT. Its translation: CASSSLYRDKGSPLHF.